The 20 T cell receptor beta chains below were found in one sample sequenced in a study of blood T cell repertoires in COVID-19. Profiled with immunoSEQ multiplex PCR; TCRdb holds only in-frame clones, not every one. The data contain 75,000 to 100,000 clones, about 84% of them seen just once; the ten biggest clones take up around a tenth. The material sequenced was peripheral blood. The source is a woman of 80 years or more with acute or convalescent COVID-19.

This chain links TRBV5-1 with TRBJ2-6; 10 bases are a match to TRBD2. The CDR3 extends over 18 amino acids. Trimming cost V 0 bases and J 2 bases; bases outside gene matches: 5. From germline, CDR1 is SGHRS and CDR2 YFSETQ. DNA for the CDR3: TGCGCCAGCAGCTTGGAGGTTCTAGCGGGGGCTGGGGCCAACGTCCTGACTTTC. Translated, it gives CASSLEVLAGAGANVLTF.

CDR3 in DNA: TGTGCCAGCAGCACAGACAGGGTTCGGGTTGGCAATCAGCCCCAGCATTTT. It yields the protein CASSTDRVRVGNQPQHF. The chain uses TRBV7-8 and TRBJ1-5; 7 bases line up with TRBD1. The CDR3 runs 17 residues. Germline V CDR1 and CDR2: SGHVS, FQNEAQ. The V and J ends lost 5 bases and 2 bases, in that order; junction bases with no gene match: 12. Together with reference TRBV7-8 and TRBJ1-5, the CDR3 gives the full variable domain: GAGVSQSPRYKVAKRGQDVALRCDPISGHVSLFWYQQALGQGPEFLTYFQNEAQLDKSGLPSDRFFAERPEGSVSTLKIQRTQQEDSAVYLCASSTDRVRVGNQPQHFGDGTRLSIL.

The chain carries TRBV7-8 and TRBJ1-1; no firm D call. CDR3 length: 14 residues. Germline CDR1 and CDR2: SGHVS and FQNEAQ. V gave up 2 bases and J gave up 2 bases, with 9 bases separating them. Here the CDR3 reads CASSLNPGNTEAFF. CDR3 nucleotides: TGTGCCAGCAGCTTAAATCCGGGAAACACTGAAGCTTTCTTT. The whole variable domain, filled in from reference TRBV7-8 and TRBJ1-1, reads GAGVSQSPRYKVAKRGQDVALRCDPISGHVSLFWYQQALGQGPEFLTYFQNEAQLDKSGLPSDRFFAERPEGSVSTLKIQRTQQEDSAVYLCASSLNPGNTEAFFGQGTRLTVV.

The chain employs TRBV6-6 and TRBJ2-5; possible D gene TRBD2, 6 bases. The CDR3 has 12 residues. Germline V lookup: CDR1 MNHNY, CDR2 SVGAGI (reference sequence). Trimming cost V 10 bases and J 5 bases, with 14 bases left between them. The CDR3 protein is CATGGTRETQYF. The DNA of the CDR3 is TGTGCCACCGGCGGGACTCGGGAGACCCAGTACTTC.

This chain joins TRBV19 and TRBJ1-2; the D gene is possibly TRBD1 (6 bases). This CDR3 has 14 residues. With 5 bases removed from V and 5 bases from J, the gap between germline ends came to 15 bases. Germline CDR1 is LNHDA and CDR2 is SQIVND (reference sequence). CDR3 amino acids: CASSHDQGKYGYTF. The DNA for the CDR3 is TGTGCCAGTAGTCACGACCAGGGGAAATATGGCTACACCTTC. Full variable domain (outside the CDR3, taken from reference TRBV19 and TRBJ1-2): DGGITQSPKYLFRKEGQNVTLSCEQNLNHDAMYWYRQDPGQGLRLIYYSQIVNDFQKGDIAEGYSVSREKKESFPLTVTSAQKNPTAFYLCASSHDQGKYGYTFGSGTRLTVV.

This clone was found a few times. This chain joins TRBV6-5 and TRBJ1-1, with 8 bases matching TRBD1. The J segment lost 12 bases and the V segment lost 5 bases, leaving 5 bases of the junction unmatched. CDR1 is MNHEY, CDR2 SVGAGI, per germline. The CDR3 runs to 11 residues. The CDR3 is CASSQDRVTFF. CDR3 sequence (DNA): TGTGCCAGCAGTCAGGACAGGGTTACTTTCTTT.

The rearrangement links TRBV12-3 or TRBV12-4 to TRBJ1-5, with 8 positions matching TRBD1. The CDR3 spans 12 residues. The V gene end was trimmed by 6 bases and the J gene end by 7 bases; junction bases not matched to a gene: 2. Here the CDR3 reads CASSRGLQPQHF. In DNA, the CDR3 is TGTGCCAGCAGCAGGGGGCTCCAGCCCCAGCATTTT.

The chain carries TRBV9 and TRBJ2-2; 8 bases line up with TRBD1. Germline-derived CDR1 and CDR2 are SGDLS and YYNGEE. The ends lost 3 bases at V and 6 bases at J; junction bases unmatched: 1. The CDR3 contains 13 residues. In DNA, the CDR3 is TGTGCCAGCAGCGGGACAGGGCCCGGGGAGCTGTTTTTT. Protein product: CASSGTGPGELFF.

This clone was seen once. DNA of the CDR3: TGTGCCAGCAAACCGGGGGGGCAGGGAGGCACTGAAGCTTTCTTT. It yields the protein CASKPGGQGGTEAFF. This rearrangement joins TRBV9 to TRBJ1-1, with TRBD1 as a possible D gene (6 bases). V lost 6 bases and J 4 bases, leaving 19 bases between the germline ends. The CDR3 contains 15 residues. Germline V gives CDR1 SGDLS, CDR2 YYNGEE.

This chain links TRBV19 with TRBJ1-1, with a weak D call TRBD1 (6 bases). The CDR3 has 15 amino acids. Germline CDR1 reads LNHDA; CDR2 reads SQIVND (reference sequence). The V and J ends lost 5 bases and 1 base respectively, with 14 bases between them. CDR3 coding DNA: TGTGCCAGTAGTGTACAGGGAAGAAAGAACACTGAAGCTTTCTTT. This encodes CASSVQGRKNTEAFF.

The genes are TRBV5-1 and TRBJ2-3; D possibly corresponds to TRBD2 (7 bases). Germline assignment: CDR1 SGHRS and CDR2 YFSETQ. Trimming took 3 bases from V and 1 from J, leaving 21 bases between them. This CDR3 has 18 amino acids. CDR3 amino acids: CASSSPVGAGARTDTQYF. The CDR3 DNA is TGCGCCAGCAGCTCCCCGGTAGGGGCGGGGGCCCGCACAGATACGCAGTATTTT.

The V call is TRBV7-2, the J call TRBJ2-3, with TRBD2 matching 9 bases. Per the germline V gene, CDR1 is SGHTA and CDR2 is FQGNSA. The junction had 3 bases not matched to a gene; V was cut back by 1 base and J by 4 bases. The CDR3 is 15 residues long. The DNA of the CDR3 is TGTGCCAGCAGCTTAGGCGGGGGGGCAGCAGATACGCAGTATTTT. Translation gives CASSLGGGAADTQYF.

CDR3 region: CASTPRAGTGHEYYGYTF. The CDR3 region has the DNA TGTGCCAGCACCCCCCGGGCCGGGACAGGGCACGAGTACTATGGCTACACCTTC. The chain recombines TRBV27 with TRBJ1-2; TRBD1 agrees at 9 bases. Per the germline V gene, CDR1 is MNHEY and CDR2 is SMNVEV (reference sequence). Trimming took 7 bases from V and 3 from J; bases not matched to a gene: 18. This CDR3 comprises 18 residues.

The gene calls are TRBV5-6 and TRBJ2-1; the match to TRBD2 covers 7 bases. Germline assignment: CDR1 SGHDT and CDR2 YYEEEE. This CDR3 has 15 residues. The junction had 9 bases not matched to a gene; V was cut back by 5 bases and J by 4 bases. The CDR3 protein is CASSSGGGPYNEQFF. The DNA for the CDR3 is TGTGCCAGCAGTAGTGGGGGGGGTCCTTACAATGAGCAGTTCTTC.

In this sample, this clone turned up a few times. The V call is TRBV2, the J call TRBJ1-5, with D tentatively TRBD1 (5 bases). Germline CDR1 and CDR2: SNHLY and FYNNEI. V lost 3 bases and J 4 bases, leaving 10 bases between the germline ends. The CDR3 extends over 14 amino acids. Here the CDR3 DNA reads TGTGCCAGCAGTGACCGCCGGGGGAATCAGCCCCAGCATTTT. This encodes CASSDRRGNQPQHF.

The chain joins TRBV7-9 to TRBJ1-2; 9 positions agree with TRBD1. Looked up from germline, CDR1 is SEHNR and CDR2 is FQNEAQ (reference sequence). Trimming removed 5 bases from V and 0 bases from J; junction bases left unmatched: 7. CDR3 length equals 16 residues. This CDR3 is CASSGTGTGTNYGYTF. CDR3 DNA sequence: TGTGCCAGCAGCGGGACTGGGACAGGGACTAACTATGGCTACACCTTC. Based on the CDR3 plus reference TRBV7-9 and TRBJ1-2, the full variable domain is DTGVSQNPRHKITKRGQNVTFRCDPISEHNRLYWYRQTLGQGPEFLTYFQNEAQLEKSRLLSDRFSAERPKGSFSTLEIQRTEQGDSAMYLCASSGTGTGTNYGYTFGSGTRLTVV.

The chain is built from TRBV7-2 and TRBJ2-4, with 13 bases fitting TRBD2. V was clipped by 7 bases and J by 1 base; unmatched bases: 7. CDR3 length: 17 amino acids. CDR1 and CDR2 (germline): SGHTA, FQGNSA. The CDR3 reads CASNSQLAGGAKNIQYF. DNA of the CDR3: TGTGCCAGCAACTCCCAACTAGCGGGGGGGGCCAAAAACATTCAGTACTTC.

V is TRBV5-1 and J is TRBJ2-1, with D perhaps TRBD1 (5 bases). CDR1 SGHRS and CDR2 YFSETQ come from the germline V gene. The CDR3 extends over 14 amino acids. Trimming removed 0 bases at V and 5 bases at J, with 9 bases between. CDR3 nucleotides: TGCGCCAGCAGCTTGGAAATGACAGACAATGAGCAGTTCTTC. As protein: CASSLEMTDNEQFF.

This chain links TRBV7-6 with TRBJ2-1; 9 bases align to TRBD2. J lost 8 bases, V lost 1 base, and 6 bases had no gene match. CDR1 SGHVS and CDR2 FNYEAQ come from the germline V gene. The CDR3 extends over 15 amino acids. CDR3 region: CASSLGGGALDEQFF. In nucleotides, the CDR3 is TGTGCCAGCAGCTTAGGCGGGGGGGCTTTGGATGAGCAGTTCTTC.

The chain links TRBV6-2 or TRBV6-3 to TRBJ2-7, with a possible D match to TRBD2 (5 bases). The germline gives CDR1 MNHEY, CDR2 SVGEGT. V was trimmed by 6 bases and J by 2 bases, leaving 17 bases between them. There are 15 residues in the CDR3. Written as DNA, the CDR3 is TGTGCCAGCAGCAAGGGATATGGAGGTGCCTACGAGCAGTACTTC. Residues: CASSKGYGGAYEQYF.